The 30 T cell receptor beta chains below all came from one sample that was sequenced in a study of T-cell reconstitution after alpha-beta-depleted transplantation in children. This sample's TCRbeta library carried unique molecular identifier barcodes. TCRdb reprocessed the PCR reads with MiXCR, giving one entry per CDR3 protein. The sample shows 97,000 or so distinct CDR3 sequences, around 6.1% of them seen only once. Sequenced here: PBMCs, mostly from graft donor cells, sampled 60 days after TCRalphabeta/CD19-depleted stem cell transplant. Receptor source: a female patient aged 2-9 years who had a stem cell transplant for Fanconi anemia, so the T cells may come from the graft donor.

This chain joins TRBV3-1 and TRBJ1-3; D ambiguous. In germline, CDR1 is LGHDT, CDR2 YNNKEL (reference sequence). Trimming took off 4 bases at V and 0 bases at J, with 13 bases between the two ends. The CDR3 has 16 amino acids. The CDR3 region has the DNA TGTGCCAGCAGCCCAACCGGGTTCTACTCTGGAAACACCATATATTTT. As protein: CASSPTGFYSGNTIYF.

This clonotype was seen many times. J is TRBJ2-7 and V is TRBV12-3 or TRBV12-4; no reliable D call. Trimming stripped 6 bases from V and 2 bases from J, with 14 bases between. The CDR3 loop spans 14 amino acids. The CDR3 sequence is CASSHRVLTYEQYF. For the CDR3, the DNA is TGTGCCAGCAGCCACCGGGTTCTCACCTACGAGCAGTACTTC.

There are many counts of this clonotype. CDR3 loop: CASSFQLTEAFF. CDR3 in DNA: TGTGCCAGCAGCTTCCAGTTAACTGAAGCTTTCTTT. V usage is TRBV7-3 and J usage is TRBJ1-1; D is uncertain. This CDR3 contains 12 residues. CDR1 is SGHTA, CDR2 FQGTGA, per germline. Trimming cost V 3 bases and J 5 bases, with 7 bases left between them. The variable domain in full, with the rest retrieved from reference TRBV7-3 and TRBJ1-1, is GAGVSQTPSNKVTEKGKYVELRCDPISGHTALYWYRQSLGQGPEFLIYFQGTGAADDSGLPNDRFFAVRPEGSVSTLKIQRTERGDSAVYLCASSFQLTEAFFGQGTRLTVV.

The chain couples TRBV4-2 to TRBJ2-3, with 10 nucleotides matching TRBD2. Germline V gene sequence: CDR1 LGHNA, CDR2 YNFKEQ. V lost 3 bases and J lost 1; bases outside the gene matches: 7. The CDR3 contains 17 residues. CDR3 protein: CASSHRTSGYRTDTQYF. CDR3 coding DNA: TGTGCCAGCAGCCACAGGACTAGCGGATACCGCACAGATACGCAGTATTTT.

This clonotype came up a few times. V is TRBV20-1 and J is TRBJ2-1; TRBD2 aligns across 7 bases. V was pared by 3 bases and J by 5 bases, with 7 bases of the junction left unmatched. Germline V gene lookup returns CDR1 DFQATT and CDR2 SNEGSKA (reference sequence). CDR3 length: 14 residues. In nucleotides, the CDR3 is TGCAGTGCTAGCCCTCCCCGGGGGGACAATGAGCAGTTCTTC. Residues: CSASPPRGDNEQFF.

This clonotype was found many times. This rearrangement joins TRBV18 to TRBJ2-2, with TRBD2 matching over 11 bases. This CDR3 is built from 17 residues. The trim removed 5 bases at V and 2 bases at J, leaving 7 bases unmatched. Germline loops: CDR1 KGHSH, CDR2 LQKENI. In nucleotides, the CDR3 is TGTGCCAGCTCAGCGGGACTAGCGGATTTCAACACCGGGGAGCTGTTTTTT. Residues: CASSAGLADFNTGELFF.

This chain joins TRBV29-1 and TRBJ1-2; D remains ambiguous. The CDR3 spans 13 residues. Trimming stripped 4 bases from V and 2 bases from J, with 11 bases between. Germline CDR1 is SQVTM and CDR2 is ANQGSEA. CDR3 loop: CSVGLGENYGYTF. CDR3 sequence (DNA): TGCAGCGTTGGGCTGGGCGAGAACTATGGCTACACCTTC.

The J gene is TRBJ2-1, the V gene TRBV5-6; TRBD2 aligns across 8 bases. This CDR3 region has 15 residues. V trimming: 3 bases; J trimming: 7 bases; junction bases outside the gene matches: 9. The germline gives CDR1 SGHDT, CDR2 YYEEEE. The CDR3 nucleotides read TGTGCCAGCAGCTCGCGGGGGGTGCTTGGGAATGAGCAGTTCTTC. Translating gives CASSSRGVLGNEQFF.

The CDR3 loop reads CASTGLAATDTQYF. The CDR3 bases are TGCGCCAGCACCGGACTAGCTGCCACAGATACGCAGTATTTT. This chain uses TRBV10-1 with TRBJ2-3; 8 bases agree with TRBD2. V lost 7 bases to trimming and J lost 2 bases; unmatched junction nucleotides: 5. Germline V gene data show CDR1 as WNHNN and CDR2 as SYGVQD (reference sequence). The CDR3 has 14 residues.

This clonotype was counted ten times or more. CDR3: CASSSPLKDRYNEQFF. CDR3 nucleotides: TGTGCCAGCTCGTCGCCTTTAAAGGACAGGTACAATGAGCAGTTCTTC. The chain recombines TRBV28 with TRBJ2-1, with TRBD1 identical over 7 bases. The J segment lost 4 bases and the V segment lost 8 bases, leaving 14 bases of the junction unmatched. The CDR3 totals 16 residues. The germline gives CDR1 MDHEN, CDR2 SYDVKM.

The rearrangement links TRBV29-1 to TRBJ1-2; 8 positions agree with TRBD1. With 7 bases clipped from V and 8 bases from J, the junction kept 6 bases outside the gene matches. The V gene's germline CDR1 is SQVTM and CDR2 ANQGSEA. The CDR3 loop spans 11 amino acids. DNA for the CDR3: TGCAGCGCAGACAGGGGAGGGGGCTACACCTTC. This encodes CSADRGGGYTF.

V and J are TRBV4-1 and TRBJ2-1; the D gene is possibly TRBD1 (5 bases). V gave up 4 bases and J gave up 10 bases, with 26 bases separating them. This CDR3 is 17 amino acids long. Germline CDR1 and CDR2: MGHRA and YSYEKL. CDR3 in amino acids: CASSPTLGAAERLEQFF. The CDR3 coding sequence is TGCGCCAGCAGCCCCACCCTTGGGGCTGCCGAAAGGCTGGAGCAGTTCTTC.

The V and J genes are TRBV20-1 and TRBJ2-7; TRBD2 agrees at 7 bases. Germline trimming cut 5 bases from V and 9 bases from J; bases unmatched to any gene: 10. The germline V gene encodes CDR1 DFQATT and CDR2 SNEGSKA (reference sequence). CDR3 length: 12 residues. The CDR3 protein is CSAGEGSPGQYF. The CDR3 DNA sequence: TGCAGTGCTGGGGAGGGGTCCCCAGGGCAGTACTTC.

This clonotype was seen repeatedly, ten times or more. The rearrangement uses TRBV9 and TRBJ2-2; TRBD1 might be the D (6 bases). There are 14 residues in the CDR3. Trimming cost V 0 bases and J 8 bases, with 11 bases left between them. CDR1 and CDR2 (germline): SGDLS, YYNGEE. As DNA, the CDR3 is TGTGCCAGCAGCGTAGTTTGGGGGCGAGGGGAGCTGTTTTTT. The encoded protein is CASSVVWGRGELFF. Full variable domain (remainder filled in from reference TRBV9 and TRBJ2-2): DSGVTQTPKHLITATGQRVTLRCSPRSGDLSVYWYQQSLDQGLQFLIQYYNGEERAKGNILERFSAQQFPDLHSELNLSSLELGDSALYFCASSVVWGRGELFFGEGSRLTVL.

This clonotype came up a few times. The gene calls are TRBV6-1 and TRBJ2-1; 9 positions match TRBD1. The CDR3 sequence is 15 residues long. Germline CDR1 is MNHNS and CDR2 is SASEGT. V lost 3 bases to trimming and J lost 8 bases; unmatched junction nucleotides: 8. CDR3 residues: CASSESTGGSDEQFF. In DNA, the CDR3 is TGTGCCAGCAGTGAGTCGACAGGGGGTAGCGATGAGCAGTTCTTC.

This clonotype was observed at least ten times. This rearrangement joins TRBV7-9 to TRBJ2-5; 10 positions match TRBD1. There are 15 residues in the CDR3. V was clipped by 4 bases and J by 4 bases; unmatched bases: 6. CDR1 is SEHNR and CDR2 is FQNEAQ in the germline V gene (reference sequence). The CDR3 coding sequence is TGTGCCAGCAGCTCCCCGGGACAGGGGATAGAGACCCAGTACTTC. Encoded protein: CASSSPGQGIETQYF.

This clonotype was seen many times. The chain recombines TRBV4-2 with TRBJ2-2, with 9 bases fitting TRBD2. Germline CDR1 and CDR2: LGHNA and YNFKEQ. Trimming took 1 base from V and 6 from J; bases not matched to a gene: 6. CDR3 length: 16 amino acids. The CDR3 bases are TGTGCCAGCAGCCAAGCTAGCGGGAAATATGCCGGGGAGCTGTTTTTT. Its protein product is CASSQASGKYAGELFF.

In its sample, this clonotype was seen many times. The chain links TRBV7-2 to TRBJ1-6; TRBD1 might be the D (5 bases). V lost 1 base and J 0 bases, leaving 10 bases between the germline ends. The CDR3 runs 17 residues. Germline loops: CDR1 SGHTA, CDR2 FQGNSA. CDR3 in amino acids: CASSLVQASSYNSPLHF. The CDR3 DNA sequence: TGTGCCAGCAGCTTAGTACAGGCGAGCTCCTATAATTCACCCCTCCACTTT.

This clonotype was seen a handful of times. The chain is built from TRBV12-3 or TRBV12-4 and TRBJ1-2; no firm D call. Trimming took off 8 bases at V and 7 bases at J, with 20 bases between the two ends. The CDR3 is 14 residues long. CDR3 protein: CASVGTARVGGYTF. The CDR3 region has the DNA TGTGCCAGCGTAGGAACAGCGAGGGTCGGTGGCTACACCTTC.

The genes are TRBV7-3 and TRBJ2-7, with a tentative D call TRBD1 (5 bases). Looked up from germline, CDR1 is SGHTA and CDR2 is FQGTGA. The CDR3 covers 15 residues. Trimming cost V 4 bases and J 0 bases, with 13 bases left between them. The CDR3 is CASSSQGGSSYEQYF. The CDR3, as DNA: TGTGCCAGCAGCTCCCAGGGTGGAAGCTCCTACGAGCAGTACTTC.

The table lists this clonotype with many counts. J is TRBJ2-1 and V is TRBV20-1; 9 bases agree with TRBD2. Germline V gene sequence: CDR1 DFQATT, CDR2 SNEGSKA (reference sequence). The CDR3 is made up of 16 amino acids. V lost 6 bases and J lost 3; bases outside the gene matches: 12. The DNA of the CDR3 is TGCAGTGCCCCGGGACTAGCACCAGGCTTCTACAATGAGCAGTTCTTC. Its translation: CSAPGLAPGFYNEQFF.

There are many counts of this clonotype. This sequence joins TRBV7-9 and TRBJ2-1, with D perhaps TRBD2 (7 bases). The CDR3 is made up of 15 amino acids. Per germline, CDR1 SEHNR and CDR2 FQNEAQ (reference sequence). V lost 2 bases, J lost 5 bases, and 13 bases lay in between. The CDR3 bases are TGTGCCAGCAGCTTATTCGGGGGGCCTCACAATGAGCAGTTCTTC. Protein product: CASSLFGGPHNEQFF.

In its sample, this clonotype was seen a few times. The chain recombines TRBV28 with TRBJ2-3; TRBD2 might be the D (5 bases). The CDR3 sequence is 15 residues long. CDR1 is MDHEN and CDR2 is SYDVKM in the germline V gene. Trimming left V 1 base short and J 2 bases short, with 10 bases between. In nucleotides, the CDR3 is TGTGCCAGCAGTTTATCGGGAAGTGACACAGATACGCAGTATTTT. It yields the protein CASSLSGSDTDTQYF.

The chain joins TRBV28 to TRBJ2-1; 9 bases line up with TRBD1. The germline V gene has CDR1 MDHEN and CDR2 SYDVKM. V dropped 1 base and J dropped 6; count of bases not matched to a gene: 4. The CDR3 totals 15 residues. In DNA form, the CDR3 reads TGTGCCAGCAGTTTATACAGGGGGCATTCCAATGAGCAGTTCTTC. Translating gives CASSLYRGHSNEQFF.

This clonotype was detected ten times or more. The chain recombines TRBV5-1 with TRBJ2-7, with D perhaps TRBD1 or TRBD2 (5 bases each). Germline V gene lookup returns CDR1 SGHRS and CDR2 YFSETQ. CDR3 size: 13 residues. The V end was cut by 1 base, the J end by 2 bases, with 7 bases between. The CDR3 reads CASSLSGPYEQYF. The CDR3, as DNA: TGCGCCAGCAGCTTGTCGGGACCCTACGAGCAGTACTTC.

This clonotype has only a few counts. Germline and junction disagree at one end, which may indicate a read error. This chain uses TRBV27 with TRBJ2-1; 10 nucleotides align to TRBD1. Germline CDR1 is MNHEY and CDR2 is SMNVEV (reference sequence). The CDR3 extends over 17 amino acids. The CDR3 nucleotides read TGCACCAGCAGTTTATGCCTCCTGACAGGGGGCGAGAATGAGCAGTTCTTC. It translates to CTSSLCLLTGGENEQFF.

The table lists this clonotype with many counts. The J gene is TRBJ2-7, the V gene TRBV9; TRBD1 matches 7 bases. CDR3 length: 15 amino acids. CDR1 is SGDLS and CDR2 is YYNGEE in the germline V gene. V lost 0 bases and J lost 3; bases outside the gene matches: 6. CDR3: CASSVAPDRDYEQYF. The DNA for the CDR3 is TGTGCCAGCAGCGTAGCCCCCGACAGGGACTACGAGCAGTACTTC. Looking up the rest from reference TRBV9 and TRBJ2-7 gives the full variable domain: DSGVTQTPKHLITATGQRVTLRCSPRSGDLSVYWYQQSLDQGLQFLIQYYNGEERAKGNILERFSAQQFPDLHSELNLSSLELGDSALYFCASSVAPDRDYEQYFGPGTRLTVT.

The chain couples TRBV5-1 to TRBJ2-7; D perhaps matches TRBD2 (6 bases). Per the germline V gene, CDR1 is SGHRS and CDR2 is YFSETQ. V was pared by 1 base and J by 6 bases, with 17 bases between. The CDR3 loop spans 15 amino acids. The CDR3 region has the DNA TGCGCCAGCAGCTTGCTTGACGGCCGGGGAGGCGAGCAGTACTTC. It translates to CASSLLDGRGGEQYF.

This clonotype occurred a few times. The chain has TRBV5-1 and TRBJ1-2, with TRBD1 as a possible D gene (6 bases). The CDR3 consists of 17 residues. V was cut by 0 bases and J by 3 bases, with 18 bases left in between. The germline V gene has CDR1 SGHRS and CDR2 YFSETQ. The CDR3 protein is CASSLESQGGDYYGYTF. CDR3 nucleotide sequence: TGCGCCAGCAGCTTGGAATCACAGGGAGGGGATTACTATGGCTACACCTTC.

The chain combines TRBV3-1 with TRBJ1-6, with D unresolved. The germline V gene has CDR1 LGHDT and CDR2 YNNKEL (reference sequence). The length of the CDR3 is 17 residues. Trimming pared 4 bases from V and 8 bases from J, leaving 21 bases between. The CDR3 loop reads CASSPSRPGQDDSPLHF. The CDR3 DNA follows: TGTGCCAGCAGCCCATCCCGACCTGGGCAGGATGATTCACCCCTCCACTTT. The full variable domain, its missing parts supplied by reference TRBV3-1 and TRBJ1-6, is DTAVSQTPKYLVTQMGNDKSIKCEQNLGHDTMYWYKQDSKKFLKIMFSYNNKELIINETVPNRFSPKSPDKAHLNLHINSLELGDSAVYFCASSPSRPGQDDSPLHFGNGTRLTVT.